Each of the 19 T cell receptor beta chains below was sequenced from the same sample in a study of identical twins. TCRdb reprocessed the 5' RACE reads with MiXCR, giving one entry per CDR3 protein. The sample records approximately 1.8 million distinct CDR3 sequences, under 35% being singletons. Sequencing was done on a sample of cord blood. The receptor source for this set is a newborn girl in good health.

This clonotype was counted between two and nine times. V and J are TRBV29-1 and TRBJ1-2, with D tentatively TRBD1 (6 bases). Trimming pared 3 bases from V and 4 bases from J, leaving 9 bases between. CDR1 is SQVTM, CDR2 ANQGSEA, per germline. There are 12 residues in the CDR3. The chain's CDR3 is CSVDPGAYGYTF. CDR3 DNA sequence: TGCAGCGTTGACCCAGGGGCCTATGGCTACACCTTC.

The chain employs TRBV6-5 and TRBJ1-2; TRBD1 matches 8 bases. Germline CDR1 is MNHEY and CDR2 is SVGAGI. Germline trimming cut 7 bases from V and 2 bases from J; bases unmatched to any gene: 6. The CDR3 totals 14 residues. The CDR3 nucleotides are TGTGCCAGCACCGAGTACAGGGGGAACTATGGCTACACCTTC. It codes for CASTEYRGNYGYTF.

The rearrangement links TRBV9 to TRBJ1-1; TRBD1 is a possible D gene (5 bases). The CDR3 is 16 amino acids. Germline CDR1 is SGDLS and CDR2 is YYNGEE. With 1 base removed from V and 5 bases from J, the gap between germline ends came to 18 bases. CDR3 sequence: CASSVLSRASGTEAFF. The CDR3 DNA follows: TGTGCCAGCAGCGTATTGAGCAGGGCGAGTGGGACTGAAGCTTTCTTT.

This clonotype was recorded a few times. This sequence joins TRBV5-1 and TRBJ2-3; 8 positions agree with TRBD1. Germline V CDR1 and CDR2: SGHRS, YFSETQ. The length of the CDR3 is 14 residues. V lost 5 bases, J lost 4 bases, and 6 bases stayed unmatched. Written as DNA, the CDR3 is TGCGCCAGCAGTCCTGACAGGGGACCAGATACGCAGTATTTT. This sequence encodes CASSPDRGPDTQYF. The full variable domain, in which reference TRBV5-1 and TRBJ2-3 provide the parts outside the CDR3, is KAGVTQTPRYLIKTRGQQVTLSCSPISGHRSVSWYQQTPGQGLQFLFEYFSETQRNKGNFPGRFSGRQFSNSRSEMNVSTLELGDSALYLCASSPDRGPDTQYFGPGTRLTVL.

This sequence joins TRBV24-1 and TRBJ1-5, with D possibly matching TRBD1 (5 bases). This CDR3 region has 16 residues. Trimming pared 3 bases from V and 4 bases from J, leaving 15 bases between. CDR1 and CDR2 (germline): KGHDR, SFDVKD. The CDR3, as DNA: TGTGCCACCAGTGATCTGCGCCGGGGCCCAAATCAGCCCCAGCATTTT. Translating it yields CATSDLRRGPNQPQHF.

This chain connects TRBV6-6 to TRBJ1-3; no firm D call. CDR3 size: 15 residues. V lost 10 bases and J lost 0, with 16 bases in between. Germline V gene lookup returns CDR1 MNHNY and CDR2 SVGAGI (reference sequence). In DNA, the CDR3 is TGTGCCACCCACGGGCAGTACCGCTCTGGAAACACCATATATTTT. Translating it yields CATHGQYRSGNTIYF.

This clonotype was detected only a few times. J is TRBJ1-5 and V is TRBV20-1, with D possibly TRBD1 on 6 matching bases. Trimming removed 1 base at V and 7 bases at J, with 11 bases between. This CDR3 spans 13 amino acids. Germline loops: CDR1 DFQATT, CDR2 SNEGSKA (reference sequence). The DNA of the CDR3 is TGCAGTGCTAGAGGTGAGGGGGGACAGCCCCAGCATTTT. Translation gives CSARGEGGQPQHF.

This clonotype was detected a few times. The CDR3: CASSVSGTIRTDTQYF. DNA of the CDR3: TGTGCCAGCAGCGTTAGCGGGACGATTCGCACAGATACGCAGTATTTT. This rearrangement joins TRBV7-2 to TRBJ2-3; the match to TRBD2 covers 8 bases. Germline CDR1 is SGHTA and CDR2 is FQGNSA. CDR3 length: 16 amino acids. V lost 5 bases, J lost 1 base, and 8 bases stayed unmatched.

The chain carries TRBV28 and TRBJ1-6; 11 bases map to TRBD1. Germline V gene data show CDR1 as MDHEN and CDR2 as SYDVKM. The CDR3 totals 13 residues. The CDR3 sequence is CATSGTGGSPLHF. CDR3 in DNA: TGTGCAACCTCCGGGACAGGGGGGTCACCCCTCCACTTT. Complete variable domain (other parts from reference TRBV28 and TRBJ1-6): DVKVTQSSRYLVKRTGEKVFLECVQDMDHENMFWYRQDPGLGLRLIYFSYDVKMKEKGDIPEGYSVSREKKERFSLILESASTNQTSMYLCATSGTGGSPLHFGNGTRLTVT.

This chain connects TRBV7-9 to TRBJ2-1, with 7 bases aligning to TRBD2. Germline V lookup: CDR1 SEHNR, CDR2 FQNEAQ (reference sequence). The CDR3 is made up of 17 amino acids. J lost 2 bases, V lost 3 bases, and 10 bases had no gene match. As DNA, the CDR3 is TGTGCCAGCAGCTTCCCACTAGGCGGGAGTCCCTACAATGAGCAGTTCTTC. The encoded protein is CASSFPLGGSPYNEQFF.

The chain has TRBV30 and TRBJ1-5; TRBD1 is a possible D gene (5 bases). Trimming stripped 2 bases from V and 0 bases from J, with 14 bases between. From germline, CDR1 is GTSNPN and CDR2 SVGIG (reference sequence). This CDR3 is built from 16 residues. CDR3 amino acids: CAWSKLGTLSNQPQHF. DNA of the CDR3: TGTGCCTGGAGTAAGCTAGGGACTCTTAGCAATCAGCCCCAGCATTTT. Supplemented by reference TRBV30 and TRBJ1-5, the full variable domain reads SQTIHQWPATLVQPVGSPLSLECTVEGTSNPNLYWYRQAAGRGLQLLFYSVGIGQISSEVPQNLSASRPQDRQFILSSKKLLLSDSGFYLCAWSKLGTLSNQPQHFGDGTRLSIL.

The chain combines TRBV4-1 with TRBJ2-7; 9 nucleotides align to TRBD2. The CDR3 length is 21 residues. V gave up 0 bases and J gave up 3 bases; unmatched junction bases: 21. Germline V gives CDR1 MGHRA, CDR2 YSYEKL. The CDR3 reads CASSQERLAGRSALSDYEQYF. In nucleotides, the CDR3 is TGCGCCAGCAGCCAAGAAAGGCTAGCGGGGCGCTCAGCCTTATCCGACTACGAGCAGTACTTC.

CDR3 residues: CASSYLFRSRGDQPQHF. The CDR3 nucleotides are TGTGCCAGCAGTTACCTGTTTCGTTCCAGGGGCGATCAGCCCCAGCATTTT. This chain uses TRBV6-2 or TRBV6-3 with TRBJ1-5, with a tentative D call TRBD1 (6 bases). Germline loops: CDR1 MNHEY, CDR2 SVGEGT. Trimming pared 2 bases from V and 5 bases from J, leaving 19 bases between. This CDR3 comprises 17 residues.

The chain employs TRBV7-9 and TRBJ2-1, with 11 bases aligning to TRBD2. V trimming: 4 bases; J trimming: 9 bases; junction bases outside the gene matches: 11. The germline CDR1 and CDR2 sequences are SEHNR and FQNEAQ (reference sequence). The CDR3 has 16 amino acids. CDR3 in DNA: TGTGCCAGCAGCTCTCTTAGCGGGAGGGTCCTGAGTGAGCAGTTCTTC. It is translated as CASSSLSGRVLSEQFF.

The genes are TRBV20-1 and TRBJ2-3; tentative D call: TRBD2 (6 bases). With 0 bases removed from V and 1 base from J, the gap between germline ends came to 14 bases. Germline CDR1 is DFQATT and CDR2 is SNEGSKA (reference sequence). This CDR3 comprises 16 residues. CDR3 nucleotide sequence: TGCAGTGCTAGAGATGGGGCGGGGCCCCGCACAGATACGCAGTATTTT. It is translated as CSARDGAGPRTDTQYF.

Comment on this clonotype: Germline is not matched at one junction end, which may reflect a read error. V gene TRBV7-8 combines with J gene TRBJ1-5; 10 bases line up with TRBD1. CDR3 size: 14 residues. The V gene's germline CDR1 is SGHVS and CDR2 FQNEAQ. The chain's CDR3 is CACSSGQGTQPQHF. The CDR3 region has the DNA TGTGCCTGCAGCTCGGGACAGGGGACTCAGCCCCAGCATTTT.

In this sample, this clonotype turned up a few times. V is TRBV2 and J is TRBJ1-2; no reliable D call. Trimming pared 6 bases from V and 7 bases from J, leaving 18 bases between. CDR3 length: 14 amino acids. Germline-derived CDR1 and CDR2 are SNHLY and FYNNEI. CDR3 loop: CASRVETGIGGYTF. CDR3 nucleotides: TGTGCCAGCAGGGTGGAAACCGGTATCGGTGGCTACACCTTC. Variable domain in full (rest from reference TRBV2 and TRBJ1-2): EPEVTQTPSHQVTQMGQEVILRCVPISNHLYFYWYRQILGQKVEFLVSFYNNEISEKSEIFDDQFSVERPDGSNFTLKIRSTKLEDSAMYFCASRVETGIGGYTFGSGTRLTVV.

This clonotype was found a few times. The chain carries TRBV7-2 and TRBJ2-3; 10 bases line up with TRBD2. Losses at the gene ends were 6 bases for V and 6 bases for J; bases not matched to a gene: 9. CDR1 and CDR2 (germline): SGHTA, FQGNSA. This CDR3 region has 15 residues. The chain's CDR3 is CASRWTSGNGDTQYF. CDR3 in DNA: TGTGCCAGCAGGTGGACTAGCGGTAATGGGGATACGCAGTATTTT.

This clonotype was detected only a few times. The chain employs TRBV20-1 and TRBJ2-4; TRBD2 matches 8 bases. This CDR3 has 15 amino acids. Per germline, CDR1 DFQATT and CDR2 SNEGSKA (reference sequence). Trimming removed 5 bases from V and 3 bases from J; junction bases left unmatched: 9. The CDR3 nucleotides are TGCAGTGCTCACCCCAGCGGGAGTGGCAAAAACATTCAGTACTTC. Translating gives CSAHPSGSGKNIQYF.